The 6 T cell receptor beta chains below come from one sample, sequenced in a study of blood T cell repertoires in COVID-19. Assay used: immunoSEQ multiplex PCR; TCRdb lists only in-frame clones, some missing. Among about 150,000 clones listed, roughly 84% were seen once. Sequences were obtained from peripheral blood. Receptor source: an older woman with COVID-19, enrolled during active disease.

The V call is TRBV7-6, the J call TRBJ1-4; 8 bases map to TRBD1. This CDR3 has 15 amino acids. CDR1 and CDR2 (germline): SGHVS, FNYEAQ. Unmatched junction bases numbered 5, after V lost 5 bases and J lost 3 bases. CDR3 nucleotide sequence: TGTGCCAGCAGCGCAAACAGGGGGGCTAATGAAAAACTGTTTTTT. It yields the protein CASSANRGANEKLFF. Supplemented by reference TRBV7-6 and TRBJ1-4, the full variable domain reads GAGVSQSPRYKVTKRGQDVALRCDPISGHVSLYWYRQALGQGPEFLTYFNYEAQQDKSGLPNDRFSAERPEGSISTLTIQRTEQRDSAMYRCASSANRGANEKLFFGSGTQLSVL.

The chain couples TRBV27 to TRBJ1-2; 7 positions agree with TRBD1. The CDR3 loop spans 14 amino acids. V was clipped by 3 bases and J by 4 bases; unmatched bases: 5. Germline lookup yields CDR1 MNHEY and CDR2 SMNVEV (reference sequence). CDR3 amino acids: CASSFSGQLYGYTF. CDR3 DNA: TGTGCCAGCAGTTTCTCGGGACAGCTCTATGGCTACACCTTC.

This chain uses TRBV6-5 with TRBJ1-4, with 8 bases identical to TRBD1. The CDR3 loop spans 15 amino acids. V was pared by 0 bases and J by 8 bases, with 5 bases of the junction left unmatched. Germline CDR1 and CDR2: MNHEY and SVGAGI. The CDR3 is CASSYSSRGREKLFF. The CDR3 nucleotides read TGTGCCAGCAGTTACTCGTCCAGGGGGCGAGAAAAACTGTTTTTT.

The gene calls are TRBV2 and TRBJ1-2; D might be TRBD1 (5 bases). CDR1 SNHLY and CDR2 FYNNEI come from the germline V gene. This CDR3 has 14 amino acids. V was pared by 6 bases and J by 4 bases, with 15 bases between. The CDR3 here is CASRVTGGTYGYTF. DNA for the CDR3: TGTGCCAGCAGAGTGACGGGAGGGACCTATGGCTACACCTTC. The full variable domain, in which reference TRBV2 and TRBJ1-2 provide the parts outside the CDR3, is EPEVTQTPSHQVTQMGQEVILRCVPISNHLYFYWYRQILGQKVEFLVSFYNNEISEKSEIFDDQFSVERPDGSNFTLKIRSTKLEDSAMYFCASRVTGGTYGYTFGSGTRLTVV.

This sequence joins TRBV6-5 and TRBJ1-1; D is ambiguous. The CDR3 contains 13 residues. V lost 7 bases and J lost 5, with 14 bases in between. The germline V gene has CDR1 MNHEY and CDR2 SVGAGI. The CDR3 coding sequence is TGTGCCAGCAACTCGGGATTGGGGACTGAAGCTTTCTTT. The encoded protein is CASNSGLGTEAFF.

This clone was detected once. The CDR3 DNA is TGTGCCAGCAGTTTAAAGACTAGCGGGACCTTCTACGAGCAGTACTTC. Translation gives CASSLKTSGTFYEQYF. The chain combines TRBV27 with TRBJ2-7; 11 positions match TRBD2. V trimming: 2 bases; J trimming: 3 bases; junction bases outside the gene matches: 6. The CDR3 runs 16 residues. Germline V gives CDR1 MNHEY, CDR2 SMNVEV (reference sequence).